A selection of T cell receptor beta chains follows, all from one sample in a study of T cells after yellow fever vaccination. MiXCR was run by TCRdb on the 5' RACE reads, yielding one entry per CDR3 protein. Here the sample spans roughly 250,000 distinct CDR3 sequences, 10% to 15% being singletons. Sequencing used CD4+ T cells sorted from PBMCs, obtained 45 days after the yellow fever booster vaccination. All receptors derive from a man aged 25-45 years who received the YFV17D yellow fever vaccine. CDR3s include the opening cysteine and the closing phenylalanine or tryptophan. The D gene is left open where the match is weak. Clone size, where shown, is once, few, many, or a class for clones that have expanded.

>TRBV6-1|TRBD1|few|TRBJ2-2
TGTGCCAGCAAACCGGGACAGGGCCTCACCGGGGAGCTGTTTTTT
CASKPGQGLTGELFF
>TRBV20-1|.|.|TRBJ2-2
TGCAGTGCTAGACCAGGAGCCGGGGAGCTGTTTTTT
CSARPGAGELFF
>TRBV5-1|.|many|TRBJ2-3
TGCGCCAGCAGCCTGCAGGGGGATACGCAGTATTTT
CASSLQGDTQYF
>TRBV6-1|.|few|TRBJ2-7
TGTGCCAGCAGTGAATTGACTAGGCCCGAGCAGTACTTC
CASSELTRPEQYF
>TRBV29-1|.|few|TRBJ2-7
TGCAGCGTTCTCGGCGGGGCCGGCCCCTACGAGCAGTACTTC
CSVLGGAGPYEQYF
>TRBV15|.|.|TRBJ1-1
TGTGCCACCAGCGCGACACCGAACACTGAAGCTTTCTTT
CATSATPNTEAFF
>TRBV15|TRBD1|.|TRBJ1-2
TGTGCCACCAGCAGAGAGAGGGGGCTCAGTGGCTACACCTTC
CATSRERGLSGYTF
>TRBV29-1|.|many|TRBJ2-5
TGCAGCGTTGAAATGGAGACCCAGTACTTC
CSVEMETQYF
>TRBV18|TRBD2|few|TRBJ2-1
TGTGCCAGCTCACCTTCCTGGACTAGCGGGAGGGAGGAGCAGTTCTTC
CASSPSWTSGREEQFF
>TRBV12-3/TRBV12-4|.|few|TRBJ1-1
TGTGCCAGCAGTTTTGCAGGGCGCGGCACTGAAGCTTTCTTT
CASSFAGRGTEAFF
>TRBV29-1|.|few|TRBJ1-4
TGCAGCGGATCCCAAGGTAGCGAAAAACTGTTTTTT
CSGSQGSEKLFF
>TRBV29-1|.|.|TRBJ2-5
TGCAGCATTGCCAGGCAAGAGACCCAGTACTTC
CSIARQETQYF
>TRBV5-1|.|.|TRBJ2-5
TGCGCCAGCAGCTCGGGGACCCCTGGCGTGGGGACCCAGTACTTC
CASSSGTPGVGTQYF
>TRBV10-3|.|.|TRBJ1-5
TGTGCCATGTCGGGGGACTCGAGCAATCAGCCCCAGCATTTT
CAMSGDSSNQPQHF
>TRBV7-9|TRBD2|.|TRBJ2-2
TGTGCCAGCAGCACGGGACTAGCGGGAAACACCGGGGAGCTGTTTTTT
CASSTGLAGNTGELFF
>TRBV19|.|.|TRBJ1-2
TGTGCCAGTAAAACTGTTAACTATGGCTACACCTTC
CASKTVNYGYTF
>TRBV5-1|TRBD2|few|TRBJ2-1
TGCGCCAGCAGCTTGGCCGACGGGGGAGGGCTGCGTAGAAATGAGCAGTTCTTC
CASSLADGGGLRRNEQFF
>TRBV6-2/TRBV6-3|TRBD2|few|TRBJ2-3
TGTGCCAGCAGTTACCCGAGCGGGAGTTTGACAGATACGCAGTATTTT
CASSYPSGSLTDTQYF
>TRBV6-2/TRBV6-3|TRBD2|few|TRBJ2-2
TGTGCCAGCAGGAGCGGGAGCCCGAACACCGGGGAGCTGTTTTTT
CASRSGSPNTGELFF
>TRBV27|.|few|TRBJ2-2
TGTGCCAGCAACCGGGCAGTCCTCGCGAACACCGGGGAGCTGTTTTTT
CASNRAVLANTGELFF
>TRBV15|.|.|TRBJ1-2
TGTGCCACCAGCAGATCGGGTCGAACCTTCTATGGCTACACCTTC
CATSRSGRTFYGYTF
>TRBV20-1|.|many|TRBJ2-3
TGCAGTGCTAGTCACACAGATACGCAGTATTTT
CSASHTDTQYF
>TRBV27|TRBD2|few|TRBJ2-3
TGTGCCAGCAGTTTCGGGACTAGATTTGATACGCAGTATTTT
CASSFGTRFDTQYF
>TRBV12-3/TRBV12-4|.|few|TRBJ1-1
TGTGCCAGCAGTCGGAGAGATAGGACTGAAGCTTTCTTT
CASSRRDRTEAFF
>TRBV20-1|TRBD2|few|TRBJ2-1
TGCAGTGCTCCCATAGCGGGAGTTGATGAGCAGTTCTTC
CSAPIAGVDEQFF
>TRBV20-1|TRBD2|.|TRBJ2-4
TGCAGTGCTAGATGGACTAGCGTAAACATTCAGTACTTC
CSARWTSVNIQYF
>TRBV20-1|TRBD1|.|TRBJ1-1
TGCAGGGGAGAGGGGGCCCACACTGAAGCTTTCTTT
CRGEGAHTEAFF
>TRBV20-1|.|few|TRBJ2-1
TGCAGTGCTAGACCTGATATGGGGGCCGGGAGCTCCTACAATGAGCAGTTCTTC
CSARPDMGAGSSYNEQFF
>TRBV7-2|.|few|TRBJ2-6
TGTGCCAGCAGCTTAGACGGGACCGGGGCCAACGTCCTGACTTTC
CASSLDGTGANVLTF
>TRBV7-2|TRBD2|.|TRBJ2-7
TGTGCCAGCAGCACCAGGACTAGCGGGAGCTACGAGCAGTACTTC
CASSTRTSGSYEQYF
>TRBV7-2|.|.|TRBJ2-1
TGTGCCAGCAGCCCAGTCCAGGGTCATGAGCAGTTCTTC
CASSPVQGHEQFF
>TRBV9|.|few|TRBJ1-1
TGTGCCAGCAGCGTAGGGGCAGGAGCCACGGAAATTGAAGCTTTCTTT
CASSVGAGATEIEAFF
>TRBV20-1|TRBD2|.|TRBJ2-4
TGCAGTGCCGAACTAGCGGGAGGATACATTCAGTACTTC
CSAELAGGYIQYF
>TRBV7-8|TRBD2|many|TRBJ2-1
TGTGCCAGCAGCAAATCAGCGGGGGAGTACAATGAGCAGTTCTTC
CASSKSAGEYNEQFF
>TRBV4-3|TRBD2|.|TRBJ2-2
TGCGCCAGCAGCCAAGAGGGACTAAGGGCCGGGGAGCTGTTTTTT
CASSQEGLRAGELFF
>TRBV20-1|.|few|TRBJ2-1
TGCAGTGCTAGAGAGCAGGCGAGCTCCTACAATGAGCAGTTCTTC
CSAREQASSYNEQFF
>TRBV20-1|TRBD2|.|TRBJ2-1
TGCAGTGCCCCCCTGGGAGTAGCGGGACTTCTACGGGAGCAGTTCTTC
CSAPLGVAGLLREQFF
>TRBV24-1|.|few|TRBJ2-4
TGTGCCACCAGTGCCAGCGGGAAAAACATTCAGTACTTC
CATSASGKNIQYF
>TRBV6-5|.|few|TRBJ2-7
TGTGCCAGCCGGGGTGGCTCCTACGAGCAGTACTTC
CASRGGSYEQYF
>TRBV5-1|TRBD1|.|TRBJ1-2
TGCGCCAGCAGCTTCGACAGGGGTTACTATGGCTACACCTTC
CASSFDRGYYGYTF
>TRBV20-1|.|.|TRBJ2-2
TGCAGTGCTAGTGGTTGGAGTGCCGGGGAGCTGTTTTTT
CSASGWSAGELFF
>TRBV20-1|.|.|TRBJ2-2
TGCAGTGCTAGGGGACAAGCCACCGGGGAGCTGTTTTTT
CSARGQATGELFF
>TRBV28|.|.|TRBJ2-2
TGTGCCAGCAGCCCTGAGGGGGGCCTGGGCACCGGGGAGCTGTTTTTT
CASSPEGGLGTGELFF
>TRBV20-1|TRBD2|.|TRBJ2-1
TGCAGTGCTAGAGGAGTTCGGGAGGGCTACAATGAGCAGTTCTTC
CSARGVREGYNEQFF
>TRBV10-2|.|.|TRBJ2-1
TGCGCCAGCAGTGAGACTAGGTGGAACAATGAGCAGTTCTTC
CASSETRWNNEQFF
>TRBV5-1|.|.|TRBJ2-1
TGCGCCAGCAGCTTAAAGGACCAATTGAACTCCTACAATGAGCAGTTCTTC
CASSLKDQLNSYNEQFF
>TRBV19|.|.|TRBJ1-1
TGTGCCAGTAGCTACAACAGGGCAGGTGGGGCTTTCTTT
CASSYNRAGGAFF
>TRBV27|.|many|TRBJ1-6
TGTGCCAGCAGCAACGGGACACCTGGAATCGGTTCACCCCTCCACTTT
CASSNGTPGIGSPLHF
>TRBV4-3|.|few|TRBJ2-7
TGCGCCAGCAGCCTGTCCGGGACGGATTCCTACGAGCAGTACTTC
CASSLSGTDSYEQYF
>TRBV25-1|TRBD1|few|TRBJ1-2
TGTGCCAGCAGTGAAAGACAGGGGAGTGGCTACACCTTC
CASSERQGSGYTF
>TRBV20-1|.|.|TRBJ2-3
TGCAGTGGGTCGGAAACTAGATATACGCAGTATTTT
CSGSETRYTQYF
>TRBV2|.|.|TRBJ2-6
TGTGCCACCAGCGCCGGAGCTTCGGGGGCCAACGTCCTGACTTTC
CATSAGASGANVLTF
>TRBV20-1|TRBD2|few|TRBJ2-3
TGCAGTGCTAGAAGGTCTAGCGGGAGGACTAGCACAGATACGCAGTATTTT
CSARRSSGRTSTDTQYF
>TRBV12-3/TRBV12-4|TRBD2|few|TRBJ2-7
TGTGCCAGCTCTTTAGCGGGAGATAGCCACGAGCAGTACTTC
CASSLAGDSHEQYF